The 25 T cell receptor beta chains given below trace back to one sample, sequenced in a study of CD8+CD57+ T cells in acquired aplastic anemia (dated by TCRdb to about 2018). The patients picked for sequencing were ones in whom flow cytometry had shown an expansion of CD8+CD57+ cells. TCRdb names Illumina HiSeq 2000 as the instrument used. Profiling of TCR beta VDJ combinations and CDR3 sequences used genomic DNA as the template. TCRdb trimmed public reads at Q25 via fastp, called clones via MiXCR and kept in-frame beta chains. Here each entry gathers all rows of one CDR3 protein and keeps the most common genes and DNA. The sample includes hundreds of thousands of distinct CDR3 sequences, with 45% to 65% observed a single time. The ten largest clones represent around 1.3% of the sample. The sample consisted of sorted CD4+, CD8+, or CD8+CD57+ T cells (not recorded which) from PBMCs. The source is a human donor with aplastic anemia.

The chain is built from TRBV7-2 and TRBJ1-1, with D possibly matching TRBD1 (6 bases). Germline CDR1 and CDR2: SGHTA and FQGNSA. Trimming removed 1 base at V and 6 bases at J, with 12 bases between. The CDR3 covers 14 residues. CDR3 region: CASSLVNRVSEAFF. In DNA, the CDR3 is TGTGCCAGCAGCTTAGTGAACAGGGTGTCTGAAGCTTTCTTT. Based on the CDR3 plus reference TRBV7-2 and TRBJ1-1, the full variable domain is GAGVSQSPSNKVTEKGKDVELRCDPISGHTALYWYRQSLGQGLEFLIYFQGNSAPDKSGLPSDRFSAERTGGSVSTLTIQRTQQEDSAVYLCASSLVNRVSEAFFGQGTRLTVV.

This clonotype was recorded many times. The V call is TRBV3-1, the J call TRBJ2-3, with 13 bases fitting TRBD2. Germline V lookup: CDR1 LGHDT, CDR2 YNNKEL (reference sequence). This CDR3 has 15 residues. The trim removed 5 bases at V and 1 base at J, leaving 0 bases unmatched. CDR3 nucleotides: TGTGCCAGCAGCGGACTAGCGGGAGGCACAGATACGCAGTATTTT. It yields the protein CASSGLAGGTDTQYF.

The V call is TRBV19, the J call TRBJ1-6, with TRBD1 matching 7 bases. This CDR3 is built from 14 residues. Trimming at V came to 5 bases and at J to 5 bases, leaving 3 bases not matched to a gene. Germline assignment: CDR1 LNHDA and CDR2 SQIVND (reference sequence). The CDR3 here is CASSSGQNNSPLHF. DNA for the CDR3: TGTGCCAGTAGTTCGGGACAGAATAATTCACCCCTCCACTTT.

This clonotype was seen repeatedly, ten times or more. The CDR3 sequence: CSARWMLNQPQHF. The CDR3 nucleotides are TGCAGTGCTAGGTGGATGCTTAATCAGCCCCAGCATTTT. The rearrangement joins TRBV20-1 to TRBJ1-5, with D unresolved. Trimming cost V 3 bases and J 4 bases, with 10 bases left between them. The CDR3 extends over 13 amino acids. CDR1 and CDR2 (germline): DFQATT, SNEGSKA (reference sequence).

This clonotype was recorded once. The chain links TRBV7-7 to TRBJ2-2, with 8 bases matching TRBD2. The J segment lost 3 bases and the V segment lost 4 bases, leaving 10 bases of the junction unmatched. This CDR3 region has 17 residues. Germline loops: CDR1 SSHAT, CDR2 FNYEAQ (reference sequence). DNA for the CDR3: TGTGCCAGCAGCTCTAAGATCCTAGCGGGCTACACCGGGGAGCTGTTTTTT. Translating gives CASSSKILAGYTGELFF.

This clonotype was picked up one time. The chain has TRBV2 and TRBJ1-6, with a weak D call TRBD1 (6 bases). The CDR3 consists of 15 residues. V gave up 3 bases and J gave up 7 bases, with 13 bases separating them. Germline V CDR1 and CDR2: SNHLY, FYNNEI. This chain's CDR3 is CASSELGAINSPLHF. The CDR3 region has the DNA TGTGCCAGCAGTGAGCTGGGGGCGATCAATTCACCCCTCCACTTT.

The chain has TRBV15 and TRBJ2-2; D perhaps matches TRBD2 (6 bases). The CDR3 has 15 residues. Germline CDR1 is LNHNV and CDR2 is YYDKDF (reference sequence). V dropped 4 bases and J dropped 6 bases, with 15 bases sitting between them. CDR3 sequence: CATSTFLGTSGELFF. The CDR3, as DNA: TGTGCCACCAGCACCTTTTTAGGGACTTCCGGGGAGCTGTTTTTT.

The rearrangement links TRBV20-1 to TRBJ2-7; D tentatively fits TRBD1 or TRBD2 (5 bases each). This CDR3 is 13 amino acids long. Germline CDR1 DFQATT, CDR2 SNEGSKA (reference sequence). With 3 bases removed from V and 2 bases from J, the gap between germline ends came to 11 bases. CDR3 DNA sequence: TGCAGTGCTAGCGGGACGGACACCTACGAGCAGTACTTC. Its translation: CSASGTDTYEQYF.

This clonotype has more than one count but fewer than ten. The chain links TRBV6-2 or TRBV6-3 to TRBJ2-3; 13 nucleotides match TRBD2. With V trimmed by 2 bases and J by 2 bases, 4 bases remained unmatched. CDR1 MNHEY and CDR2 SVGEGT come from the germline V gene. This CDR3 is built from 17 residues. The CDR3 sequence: CASSYGLAGAFTDTQYF. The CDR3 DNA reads TGTGCCAGCAGTTACGGACTAGCGGGGGCGTTCACAGATACGCAGTATTTT.

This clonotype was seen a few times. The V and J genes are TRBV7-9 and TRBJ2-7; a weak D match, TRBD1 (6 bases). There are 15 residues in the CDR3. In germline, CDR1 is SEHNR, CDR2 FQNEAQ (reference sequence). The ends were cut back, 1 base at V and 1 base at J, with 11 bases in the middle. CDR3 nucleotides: TGTGCCAGCAGCTTAGGGGACATCCAGTCCTACGAGCAGTACTTC. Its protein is CASSLGDIQSYEQYF.

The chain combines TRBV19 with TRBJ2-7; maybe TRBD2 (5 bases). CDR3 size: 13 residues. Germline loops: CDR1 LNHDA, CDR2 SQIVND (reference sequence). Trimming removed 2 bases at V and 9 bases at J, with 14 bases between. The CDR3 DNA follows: TGTGCCAGTAGTATATTCAGCGGTGAAGGGCAGTACTTC. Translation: CASSIFSGEGQYF.

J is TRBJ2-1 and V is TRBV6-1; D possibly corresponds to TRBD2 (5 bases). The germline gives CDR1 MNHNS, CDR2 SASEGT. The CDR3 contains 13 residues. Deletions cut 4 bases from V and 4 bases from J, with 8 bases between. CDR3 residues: CASSGRGYNEQFF. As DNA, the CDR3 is TGTGCCAGCAGTGGACGAGGGTACAATGAGCAGTTCTTC.

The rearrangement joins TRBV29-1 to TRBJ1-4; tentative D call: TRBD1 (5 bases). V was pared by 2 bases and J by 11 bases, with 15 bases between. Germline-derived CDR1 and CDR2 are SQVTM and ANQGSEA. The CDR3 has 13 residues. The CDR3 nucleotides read TGCAGCGTTGAAATGCCTCTACAGGCGAAACTGTTTTTT. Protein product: CSVEMPLQAKLFF.

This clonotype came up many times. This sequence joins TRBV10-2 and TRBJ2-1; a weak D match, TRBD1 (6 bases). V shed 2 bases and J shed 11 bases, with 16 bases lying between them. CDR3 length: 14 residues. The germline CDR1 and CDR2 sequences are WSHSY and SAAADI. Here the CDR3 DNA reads TGCGCCAGCAGTGAGGGTGGGGGCCCTTACCAGCAGTTCTTC. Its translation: CASSEGGGPYQQFF.

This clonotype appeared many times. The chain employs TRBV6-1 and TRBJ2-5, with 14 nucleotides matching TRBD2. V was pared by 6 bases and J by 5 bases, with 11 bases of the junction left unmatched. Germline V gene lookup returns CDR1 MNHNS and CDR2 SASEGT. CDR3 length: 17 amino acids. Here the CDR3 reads CASRANPGLAGVETQYF. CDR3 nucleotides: TGTGCCAGCAGGGCAAACCCGGGACTAGCGGGAGTGGAGACCCAGTACTTC.

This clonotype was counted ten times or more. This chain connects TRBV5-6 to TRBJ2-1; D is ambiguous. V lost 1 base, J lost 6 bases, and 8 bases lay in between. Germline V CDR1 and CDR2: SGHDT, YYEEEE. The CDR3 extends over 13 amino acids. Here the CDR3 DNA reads TGTGCCAGCAGCTTGCCCCGAAGCAATGAGCAGTTCTTC. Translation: CASSLPRSNEQFF.

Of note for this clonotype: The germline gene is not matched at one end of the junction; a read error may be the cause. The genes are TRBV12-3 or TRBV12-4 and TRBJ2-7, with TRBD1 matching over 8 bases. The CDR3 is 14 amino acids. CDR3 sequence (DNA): TGCGCCAGCGGAAGTGGACAGGGAATGTACGAGCAGTACTTC. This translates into CASGSGQGMYEQYF.

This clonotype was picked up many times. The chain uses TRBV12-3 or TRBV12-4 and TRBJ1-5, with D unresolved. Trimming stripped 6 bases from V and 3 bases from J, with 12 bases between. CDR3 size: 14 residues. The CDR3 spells CASSLWQLNQPQHF. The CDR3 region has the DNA TGTGCCAGCAGCCTATGGCAACTCAATCAGCCCCAGCATTTT.

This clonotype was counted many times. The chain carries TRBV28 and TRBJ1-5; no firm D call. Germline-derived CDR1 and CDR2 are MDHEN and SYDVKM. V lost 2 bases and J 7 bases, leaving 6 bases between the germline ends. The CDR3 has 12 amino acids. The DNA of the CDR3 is TGTGCCAGCAGTTTAAGAGTCCAGCCCCAGCATTTT. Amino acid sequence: CASSLRVQPQHF.

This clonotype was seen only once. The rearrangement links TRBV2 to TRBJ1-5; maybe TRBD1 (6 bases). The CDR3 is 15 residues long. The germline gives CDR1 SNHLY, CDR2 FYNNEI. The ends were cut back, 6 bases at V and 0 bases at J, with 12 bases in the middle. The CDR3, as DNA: TGTGCCAGCAGGCTTCAGGGGAATAGCAATCAGCCCCAGCATTTT. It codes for CASRLQGNSNQPQHF.

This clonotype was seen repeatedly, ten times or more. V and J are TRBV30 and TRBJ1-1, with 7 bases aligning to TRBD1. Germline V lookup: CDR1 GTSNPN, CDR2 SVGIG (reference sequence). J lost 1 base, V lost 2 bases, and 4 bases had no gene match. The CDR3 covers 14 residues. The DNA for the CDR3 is TGTGCCTGGAGTCGACAGGGAGGGAACACTGAAGCTTTCTTT. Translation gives CAWSRQGGNTEAFF.

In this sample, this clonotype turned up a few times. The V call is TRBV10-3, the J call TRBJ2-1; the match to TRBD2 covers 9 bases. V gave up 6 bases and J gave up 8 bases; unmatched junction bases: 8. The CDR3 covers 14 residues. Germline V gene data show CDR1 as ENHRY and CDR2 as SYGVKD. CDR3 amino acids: CAISLLSGSDEQFF. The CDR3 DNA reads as TGTGCCATCAGCCTCCTTAGCGGGAGTGATGAGCAGTTCTTC.

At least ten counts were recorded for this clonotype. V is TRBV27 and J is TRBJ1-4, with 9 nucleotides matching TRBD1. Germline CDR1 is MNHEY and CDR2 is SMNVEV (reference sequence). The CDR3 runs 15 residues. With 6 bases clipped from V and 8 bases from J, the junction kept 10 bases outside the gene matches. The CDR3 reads CASRSGTGMDEKLFF. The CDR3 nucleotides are TGTGCCAGCAGAAGCGGGACAGGGATGGACGAAAAACTGTTTTTT.

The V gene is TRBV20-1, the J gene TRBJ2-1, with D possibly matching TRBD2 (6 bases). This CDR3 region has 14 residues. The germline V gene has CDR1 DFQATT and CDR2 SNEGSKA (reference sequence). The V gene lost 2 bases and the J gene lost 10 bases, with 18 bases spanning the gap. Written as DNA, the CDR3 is TGCAGTGCTAGATCCCCCGGGCGGGACGTCGAGCAGTTCTTC. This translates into CSARSPGRDVEQFF.

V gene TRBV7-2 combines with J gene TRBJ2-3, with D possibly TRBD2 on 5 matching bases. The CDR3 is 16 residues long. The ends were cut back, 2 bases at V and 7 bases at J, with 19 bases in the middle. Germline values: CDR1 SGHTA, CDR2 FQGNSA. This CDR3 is CASSLLLRSEGNTQYF. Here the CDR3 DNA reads TGTGCCAGCAGCTTATTGTTGCGGTCCGAGGGAAATACGCAGTATTTT. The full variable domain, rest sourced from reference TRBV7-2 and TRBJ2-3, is GAGVSQSPSNKVTEKGKDVELRCDPISGHTALYWYRQSLGQGLEFLIYFQGNSAPDKSGLPSDRFSAERTGGSVSTLTIQRTQQEDSAVYLCASSLLLRSEGNTQYFGPGTRLTVL.